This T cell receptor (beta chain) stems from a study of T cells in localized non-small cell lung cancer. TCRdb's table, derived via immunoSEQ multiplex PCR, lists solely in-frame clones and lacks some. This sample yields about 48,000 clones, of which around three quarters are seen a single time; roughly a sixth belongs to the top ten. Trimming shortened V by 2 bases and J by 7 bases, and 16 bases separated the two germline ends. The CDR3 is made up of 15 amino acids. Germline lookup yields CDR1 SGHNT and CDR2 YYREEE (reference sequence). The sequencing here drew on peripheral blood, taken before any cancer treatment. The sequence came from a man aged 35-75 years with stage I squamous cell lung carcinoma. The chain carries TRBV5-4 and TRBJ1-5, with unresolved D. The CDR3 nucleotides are TGTGCCAGCAGCTTCACGGGGAAGGTCAGCCAGCCCCAGCATTTT. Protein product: CASSFTGKVSQPQHF.